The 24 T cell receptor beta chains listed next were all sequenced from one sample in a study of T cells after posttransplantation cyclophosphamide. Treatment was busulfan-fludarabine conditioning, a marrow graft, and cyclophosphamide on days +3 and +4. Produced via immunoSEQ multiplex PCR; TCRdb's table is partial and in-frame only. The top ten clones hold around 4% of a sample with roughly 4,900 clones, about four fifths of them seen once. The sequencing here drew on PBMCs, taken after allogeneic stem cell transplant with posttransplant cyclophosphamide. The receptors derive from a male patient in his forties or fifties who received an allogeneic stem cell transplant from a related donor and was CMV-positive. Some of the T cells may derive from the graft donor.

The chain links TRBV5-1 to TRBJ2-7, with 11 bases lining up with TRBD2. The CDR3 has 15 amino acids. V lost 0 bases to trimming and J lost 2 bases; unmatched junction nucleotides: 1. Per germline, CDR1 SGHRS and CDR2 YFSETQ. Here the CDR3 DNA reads TGCGCCAGCAGCTTGGCTAGCGGGGGGACCTACGAGCAGTACTTC. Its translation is CASSLASGGTYEQYF. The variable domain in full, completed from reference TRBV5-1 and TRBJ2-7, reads KAGVTQTPRYLIKTRGQQVTLSCSPISGHRSVSWYQQTPGQGLQFLFEYFSETQRNKGNFPGRFSGRQFSNSRSEMNVSTLELGDSALYLCASSLASGGTYEQYFGPGTRLTVT.

The CDR3 DNA is TGTGCCAGCAGCTTAGGGAGGAAAATAGCGGGGGGTTCCTACAATGAGCAGTTCTTC. Its translation: CASSLGRKIAGGSYNEQFF. The rearrangement joins TRBV11-2 to TRBJ2-1; TRBD2 matches at 10 bases. J gave up 1 base and V 1 base, and 10 bases lay outside the gene matches. This CDR3 region has 19 residues. Germline-derived CDR1 and CDR2 are SGHAT and FQNNGV.

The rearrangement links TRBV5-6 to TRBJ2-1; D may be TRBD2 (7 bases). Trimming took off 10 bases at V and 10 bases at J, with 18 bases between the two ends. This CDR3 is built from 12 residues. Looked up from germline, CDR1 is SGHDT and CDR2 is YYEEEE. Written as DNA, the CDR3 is TGTGCCGGAGGAGTGTCGGGGGGCGAGCAGTTCTTC. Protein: CAGGVSGGEQFF.

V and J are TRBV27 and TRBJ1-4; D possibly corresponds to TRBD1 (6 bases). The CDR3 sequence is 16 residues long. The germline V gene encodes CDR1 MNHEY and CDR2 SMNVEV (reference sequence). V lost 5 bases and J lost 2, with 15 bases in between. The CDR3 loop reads CASSPTDSPTNEKLFF. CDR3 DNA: TGTGCCAGCAGTCCTACGGACAGTCCGACTAATGAAAAACTGTTTTTT.

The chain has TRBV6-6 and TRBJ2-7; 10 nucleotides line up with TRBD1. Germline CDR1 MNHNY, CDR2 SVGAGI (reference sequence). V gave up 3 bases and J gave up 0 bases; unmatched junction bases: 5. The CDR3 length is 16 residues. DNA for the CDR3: TGTGCCAGCAGTTATTCCGGGACAGGGGACTCCTACGAGCAGTACTTC. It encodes CASSYSGTGDSYEQYF.

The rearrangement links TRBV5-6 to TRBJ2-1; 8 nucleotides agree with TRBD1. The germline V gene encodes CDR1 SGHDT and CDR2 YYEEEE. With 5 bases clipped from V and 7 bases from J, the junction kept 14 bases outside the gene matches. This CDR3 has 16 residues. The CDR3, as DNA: TGTGCCAGCAGTTTGAAGTGGGACAGGATGGGTAATGAGCAGTTCTTC. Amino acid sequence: CASSLKWDRMGNEQFF.

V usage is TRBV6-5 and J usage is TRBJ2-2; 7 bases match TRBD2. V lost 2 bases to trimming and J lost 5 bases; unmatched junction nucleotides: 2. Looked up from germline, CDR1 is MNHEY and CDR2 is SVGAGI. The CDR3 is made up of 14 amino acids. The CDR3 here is CASSYTRETGELFF. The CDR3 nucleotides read TGTGCCAGCAGTTACACGCGGGAGACCGGGGAGCTGTTTTTT.

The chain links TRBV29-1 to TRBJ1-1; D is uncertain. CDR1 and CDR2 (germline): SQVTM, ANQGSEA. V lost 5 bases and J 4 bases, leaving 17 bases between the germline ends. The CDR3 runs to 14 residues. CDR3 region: CSVPDKGGRTEAFF. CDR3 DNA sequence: TGCAGCGTTCCAGACAAGGGAGGTCGCACTGAAGCTTTCTTT.

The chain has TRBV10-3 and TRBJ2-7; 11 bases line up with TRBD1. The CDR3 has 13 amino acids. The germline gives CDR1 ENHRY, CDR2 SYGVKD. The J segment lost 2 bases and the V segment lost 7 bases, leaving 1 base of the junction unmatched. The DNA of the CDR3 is TGTGCCATCAAGGGACAGGGGGCCTACGAGCAGTACTTC. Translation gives CAIKGQGAYEQYF.

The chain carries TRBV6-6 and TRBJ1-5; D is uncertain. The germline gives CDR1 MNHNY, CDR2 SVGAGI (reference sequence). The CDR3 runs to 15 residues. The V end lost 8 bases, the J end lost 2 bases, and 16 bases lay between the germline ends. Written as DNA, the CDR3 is TGTGCCAGCTTGGAAACCCCTGCGGGCAATCAGCCCCAGCATTTT. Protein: CASLETPAGNQPQHF.

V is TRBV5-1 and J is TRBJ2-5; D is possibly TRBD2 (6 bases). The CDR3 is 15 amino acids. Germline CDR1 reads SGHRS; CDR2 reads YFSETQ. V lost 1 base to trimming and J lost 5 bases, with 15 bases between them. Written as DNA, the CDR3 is TGCGCCAGCAGCTTGAACGGGAGAAGGGAGGAGACCCAGTACTTC. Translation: CASSLNGRREETQYF.

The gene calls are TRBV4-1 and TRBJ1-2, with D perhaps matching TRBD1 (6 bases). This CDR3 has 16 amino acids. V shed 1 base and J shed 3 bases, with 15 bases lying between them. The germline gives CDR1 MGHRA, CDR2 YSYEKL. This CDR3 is CASSQAGTKDYYGYTF. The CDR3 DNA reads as TGCGCCAGCAGCCAAGCCGGGACAAAAGATTACTATGGCTACACCTTC.

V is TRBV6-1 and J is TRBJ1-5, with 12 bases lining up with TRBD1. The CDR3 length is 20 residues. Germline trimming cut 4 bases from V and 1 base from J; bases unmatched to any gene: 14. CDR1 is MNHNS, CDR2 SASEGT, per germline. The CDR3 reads CASSAISGQGALYSNQPQHF. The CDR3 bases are TGTGCCAGCAGTGCAATTTCGGGACAGGGGGCCCTTTACAGCAATCAGCCCCAGCATTTT.

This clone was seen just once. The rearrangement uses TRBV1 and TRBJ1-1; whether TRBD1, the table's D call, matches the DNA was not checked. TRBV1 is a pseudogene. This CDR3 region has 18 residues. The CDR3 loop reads CTSSQPQRGTGMNTEAFF. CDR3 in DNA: TGCACCAGCAGCCAACCTCAGCGAGGTACAGGCATGAACACTGAAGCTTTCTTT.

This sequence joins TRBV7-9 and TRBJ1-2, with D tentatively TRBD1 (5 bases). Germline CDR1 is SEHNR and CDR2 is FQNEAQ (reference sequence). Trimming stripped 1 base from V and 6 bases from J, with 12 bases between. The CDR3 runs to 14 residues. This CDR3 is CASSLGLLGDGYTF. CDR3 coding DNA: TGTGCCAGCAGCTTAGGGCTTTTAGGGGATGGCTACACCTTC.

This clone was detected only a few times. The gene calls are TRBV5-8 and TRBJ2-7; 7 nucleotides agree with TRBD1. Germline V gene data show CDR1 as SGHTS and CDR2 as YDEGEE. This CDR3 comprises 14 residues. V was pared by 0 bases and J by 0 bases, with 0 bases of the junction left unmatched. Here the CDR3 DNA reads TGTGCCAGCAGCTTGGGGGACAGCTCCTACGAGCAGTACTTC. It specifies CASSLGDSSYEQYF.

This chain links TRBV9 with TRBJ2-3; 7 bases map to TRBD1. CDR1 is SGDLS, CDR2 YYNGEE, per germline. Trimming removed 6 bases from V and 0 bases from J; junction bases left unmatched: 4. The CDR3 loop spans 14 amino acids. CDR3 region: CASTLGGSTDTQYF. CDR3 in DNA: TGTGCCAGCACCCTAGGGGGCAGCACAGATACGCAGTATTTT.

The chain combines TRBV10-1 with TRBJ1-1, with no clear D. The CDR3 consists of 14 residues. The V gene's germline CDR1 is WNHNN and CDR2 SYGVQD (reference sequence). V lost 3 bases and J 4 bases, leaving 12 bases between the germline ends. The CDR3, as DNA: TGCGCCAGCAGTGACGGCAGGTCGAGCACTGAAGCTTTCTTT. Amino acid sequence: CASSDGRSSTEAFF.

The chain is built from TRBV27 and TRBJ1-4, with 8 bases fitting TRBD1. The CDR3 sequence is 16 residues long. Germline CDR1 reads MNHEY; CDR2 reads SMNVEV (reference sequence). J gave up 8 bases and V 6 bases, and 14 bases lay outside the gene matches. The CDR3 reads CASSPSPGQAREKLFF. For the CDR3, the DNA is TGTGCCAGCAGCCCCTCCCCGGGACAGGCCCGCGAAAAACTGTTTTTT.

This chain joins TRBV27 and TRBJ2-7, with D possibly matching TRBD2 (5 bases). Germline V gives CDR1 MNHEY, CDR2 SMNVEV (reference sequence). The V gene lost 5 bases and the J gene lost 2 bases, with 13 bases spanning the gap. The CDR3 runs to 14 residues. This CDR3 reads CASSPGSKAYEQYF. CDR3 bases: TGTGCCAGCAGTCCGGGGTCCAAAGCCTACGAGCAGTACTTC.

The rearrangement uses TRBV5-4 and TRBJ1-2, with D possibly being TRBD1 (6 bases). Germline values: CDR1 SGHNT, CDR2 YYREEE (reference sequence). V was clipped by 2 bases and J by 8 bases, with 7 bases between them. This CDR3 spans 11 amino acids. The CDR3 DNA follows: TGTGCCAGCAGCTTTGGGGGCGGCTACACCTTC. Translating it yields CASSFGGGYTF.

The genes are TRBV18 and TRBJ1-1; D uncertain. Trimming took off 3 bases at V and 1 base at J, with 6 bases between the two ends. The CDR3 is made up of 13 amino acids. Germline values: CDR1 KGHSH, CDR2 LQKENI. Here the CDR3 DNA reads TGTGCCAGCTCACCGGCAGAGAACACTGAAGCTTTCTTT. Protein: CASSPAENTEAFF.

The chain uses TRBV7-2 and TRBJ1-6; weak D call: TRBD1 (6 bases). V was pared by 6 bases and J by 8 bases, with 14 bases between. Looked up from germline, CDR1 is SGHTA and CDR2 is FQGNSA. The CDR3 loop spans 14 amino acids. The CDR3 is CASSVMDSYSPLHF. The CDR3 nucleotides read TGTGCCAGCAGTGTGATGGACAGTTATTCACCCCTCCACTTT. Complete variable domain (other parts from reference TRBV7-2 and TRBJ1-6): GAGVSQSPSNKVTEKGKDVELRCDPISGHTALYWYRQSLGQGLEFLIYFQGNSAPDKSGLPSDRFSAERTGGSVSTLTIQRTQQEDSAVYLCASSVMDSYSPLHFGNGTRLTVT.

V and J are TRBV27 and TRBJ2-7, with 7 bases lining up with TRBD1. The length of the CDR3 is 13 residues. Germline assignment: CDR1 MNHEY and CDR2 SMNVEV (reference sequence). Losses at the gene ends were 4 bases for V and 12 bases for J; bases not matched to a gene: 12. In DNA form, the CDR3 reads TGTGCCAGCAGTTCAACCGGGACAGAGGATCGGTACTTC. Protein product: CASSSTGTEDRYF.